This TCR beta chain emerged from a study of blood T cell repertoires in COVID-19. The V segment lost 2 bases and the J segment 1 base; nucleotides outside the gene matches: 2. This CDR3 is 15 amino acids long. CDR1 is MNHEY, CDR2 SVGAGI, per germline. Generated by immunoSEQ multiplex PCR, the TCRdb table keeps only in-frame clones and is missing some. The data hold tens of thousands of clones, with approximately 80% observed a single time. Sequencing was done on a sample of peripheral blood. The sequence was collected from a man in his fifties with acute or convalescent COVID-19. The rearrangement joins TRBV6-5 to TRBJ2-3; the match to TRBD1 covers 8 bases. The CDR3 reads CASSYEQGGTDTQYF. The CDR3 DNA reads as TGTGCCAGCAGTTACGAACAGGGGGGCACAGATACGCAGTATTTT.